Sequencing of this TCR beta chain was carried out in a study of T cell responses to AZD1222 COVID-19 vaccine. Repertoires were generated with immunoSEQ multiplex PCR, while TCRdb's copy carries only in-frame clones and drops some. The data show over 100,000 clones, roughly nine tenths seen once. Trimming cost V 0 bases and J 0 bases, with 7 bases left between them. The CDR3 is made up of 14 amino acids. Germline V CDR1 and CDR2: SGHRS, YFSETQ. The TCR comes from an adult in good health. The input for sequencing was peripheral blood, taken on day 0 of AZD1222 vaccination. The chain uses TRBV5-1 and TRBJ2-7; a weak D match, TRBD1 (5 bases). The CDR3, as DNA: TGCGCCAGCAGCTTGGACAGGCCCTCCTACGAGCAGTACTTC. Protein sequence: CASSLDRPSYEQYF. The full variable domain, rest sourced from reference TRBV5-1 and TRBJ2-7, is KAGVTQTPRYLIKTRGQQVTLSCSPISGHRSVSWYQQTPGQGLQFLFEYFSETQRNKGNFPGRFSGRQFSNSRSEMNVSTLELGDSALYLCASSLDRPSYEQYFGPGTRLTVT.